This TCR beta chain stems from a study of Graves' ophthalmopathy and Graves' hyperthyroidism (dated by TCRdb to between 2017 and 2018). Regarding the research as a whole: Peripheral blood samples were taken at the time of initial diagnosis, before any treatment was given. The study used signatures of the TCR beta repertoire to tell Graves' ophthalmopathy apart from Graves' hyperthyroidism and to predict which patients would progress to ophthalmopathy. In total, some 140 blood samples were TCR-sequenced: roughly 45 ophthalmopathy, some 80 hyperthyroidism and around 17 hyperthyroidism-to-ophthalmopathy patients. To explore V-J signatures distinguishing ophthalmopathy from hyperthyroidism, a discovery set of 100 or so patients (about 44 ophthalmopathy, about 57 stable hyperthyroidism) was enrolled. An independent validation cohort comprised 18 hyperthyroidism patients and around 16 patients who later progressed from hyperthyroidism to ophthalmopathy. In roughly six hyperthyroidism patients, the T-cell repertoires found in thyroid tissue were compared with those found in blood. Once sampling was done, hyperthyroidism patients were given methimazole at a starting dose of 30 mg daily, while ophthalmopathy patients were given high-dose intravenous methylprednisolone. The approximately 90 discovery patients were divided at random into training and test sets in a 7:3 ratio. On the study overall, not on this receptor specifically: Most expanded thyroid clonotypes with frequency above 0.001 were also detected in blood, suggesting blood repertoires may reflect the thyroid immune response. Sample size was not statistically predetermined, and group allocation was not concealed from the investigators. In validation, the model predicted ophthalmopathy progression with about 70% sensitivity and around 72% specificity; 12 predicted patients were CT-confirmed with GO in a median of around 6.5 months. The 13-signature model separated ophthalmopathy from stable hyperthyroidism with roughly 90% sensitivity and approximately 81% specificity in cross-validation, and 80%/75% in the test set.

Ophthalmopathy patients were characterized by moderately to severely active disease, a Clinical Activity Score of at least 3, a NOSPECS grade of at least 4, and a disease duration under 3 months. Anyone with other autoimmune diseases, uncontrolled infections, pregnancy or lactation was excluded from the study. Clinical symptoms, serum thyroxine, TRAb, thyroid ultrasound and orbital computed tomography were used for diagnosis. Using Ficoll-Paque density gradient centrifugation, PBMCs were isolated from 9.5 to 10 ml of fresh peripheral blood. Total RNA was extracted using Trizol reagent, and RNA quality was checked on an Agilent 2100 Bioanalyzer. For repertoire sequencing, TCR beta CDR3 regions were amplified from RNA transcripts. The first round of RT-PCR was done with HTBI primers and the Qiagen OneStep RT-PCR kit, and was followed by a second round of multiplex PCR, then size selection and purification. Libraries were sequenced paired-end with 100 bp reads on an Illumina HiSeq2000. Per the source publication's procedure: Reads were processed with SOAPnuke, discarding reads with adapters, uncalled bases, mean Phred below 15, or no exact constant-primer or identifier match. COPE v1.2.5 was used to merge the high-quality paired reads. Unique nucleotide sequences were defined as clonotypes and aligned to IMGT TRB V, D and J references using MiTCR v1.1. The analysis was limited to V-J combinations with a frequency above 0.0001, which together covered more than 99% of repertoires. For each V-J combination, a TCR clonal expansion and chaos score was defined as the ratio of F50 clonal expansion to chaos observed in the TCRdist matrix. Welch's t-statistics and random forest were used to reduce features to about 14 V-J combinations, which were fed into a naive Bayes classifier. Thyroid-blood repertoire similarity was quantified with the Morisita-Horn index. Starting from the raw public reads, TCRdb applied fastp trimming at Q25, assembled clones with MiXCR and retained in-frame beta chains. Each entry merges the rows of one CDR3 protein and shows their most common DNA and genes. The V and J calls and clone size are TCRdb's, not the authors'. Counted in this sample were fewer than 600,000 distinct CDR3 sequences; around an eighth of them appeared once. Around 9.8% of the sample is taken by the ten largest.

Trimming takes 8 bases from V and 3 bases from J, and the germline ends sit 14 bases apart. Based on the germline V gene, the CDR1 and CDR2 sequences are MDHEN and SYDVKM. The CDR3 numbers 13 residues from cysteine through phenylalanine. Only the CDR3 DNA is retained, 39 bases long and in frame from the first base. There are many counts of this clonotype. Its binding antigen is unknown. No qualities accompany the bases; no much larger clone lies one base away. The chain is assembled from TRBV28 and TRBJ2-7; confidence is insufficient to name the D gene. Material for sequencing was blood. This receptor was taken from a woman in her 30s with Graves' ophthalmopathy. Donor details come from another sample of the same person, matched by shared clones. The sequence in DNA is TGTGCCAGCCTAACCCAGGTAAACTACGAGCAGTACTTC. It codes for CASLTQVNYEQYF. The full variable domain, with segments outside the CDR3 supplied by the reference TRBV28 and TRBJ2-7 proteins, appears as DVKVTQSSRYLVKRTGEKVFLECVQDMDHENMFWYRQDPGLGLRLIYFSYDVKMKEKGDIPEGYSVSREKKERFSLILESASTNQTSMYLCASLTQVNYEQYFGPGTRLTVT.